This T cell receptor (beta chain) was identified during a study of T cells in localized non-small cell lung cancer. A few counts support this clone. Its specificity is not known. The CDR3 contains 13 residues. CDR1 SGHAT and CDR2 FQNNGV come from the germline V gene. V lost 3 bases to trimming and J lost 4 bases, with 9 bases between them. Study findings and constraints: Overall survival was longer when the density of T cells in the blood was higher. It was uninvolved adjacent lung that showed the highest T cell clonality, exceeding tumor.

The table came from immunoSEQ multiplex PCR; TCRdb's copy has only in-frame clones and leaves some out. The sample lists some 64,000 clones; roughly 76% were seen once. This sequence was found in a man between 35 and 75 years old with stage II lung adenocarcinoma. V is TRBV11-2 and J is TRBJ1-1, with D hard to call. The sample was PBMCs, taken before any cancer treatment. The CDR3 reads CASSLEAGTEAFF. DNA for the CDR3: TGTGCCAGCAGCTTGGAGGCGGGCACTGAAGCTTTCTTT.